A selection of T cell receptor beta chains follows, all from one sample in a study of OX40 agonist ivuxolimab in advanced cancers. Using immunoSEQ multiplex PCR, the repertoire was profiled, and TCRdb retains in-frame clones only, with some absent. The table has about 95,000 clones, about 91% seen once. The material was CD4+ or CD8+ T cells sorted from blood, obtained in a trial of the OX40 agonist ivuxolimab. The receptors stem from an adult with an advanced solid tumor such as melanoma, head and neck, liver or kidney cancer. CDR3s include the opening cysteine and the closing phenylalanine or tryptophan. Fields, in order: CDR3 protein, CDR3 DNA, clone size, D gene, V gene, J gene. The D gene is left open where the match is weak. Size tells how often a clone was seen (once, few, many) or the class of an expanded clone, and some rows leave it out.

CASSRGGRTNEKLFF	TGTGCCAGCAGCCGAGGGGGGAGGACTAATGAAAAACTGTTTTTT	.	.	TRBV7-8	TRBJ1-4
CSASQETQYF	TGCAGTGCGTCACAAGAGACCCAGTACTTC	once	.	TRBV20-1	TRBJ2-5
CASVGGEKLFF	TGTGCCAGCGTGGGAGGAGAAAAACTGTTTTTT	.	.	TRBV28	TRBJ1-4
CASSTHYRGNVMGSNQPQHF	TGTGCCAGTAGCACCCATTACAGGGGGAATGTCATGGGTAGCAATCAGCCCCAGCATTTT	.	TRBD1	TRBV19	TRBJ1-5
CASSSGLAGGRRTGELFF	TGTGCCAGCAGCTCGGGACTAGCGGGAGGACGGCGCACCGGGGAGCTGTTTTTT	.	TRBD2	TRBV11-2	TRBJ2-2
CASRGGTERTGELFF	TGTGCCAGCAGAGGCGGGACAGAAAGGACCGGGGAGCTGTTTTTT	.	.	TRBV27	TRBJ2-2
CASSPLLLAGYNEQFF	TGCGCCAGCAGTCCTTTGTTACTAGCGGGGTACAATGAGCAGTTCTTC	.	TRBD2	TRBV4-1	TRBJ2-1
CAIRQGAEETQYF	TGTGCCATCAGACAGGGGGCGGAAGAGACCCAGTACTTC	.	TRBD1	TRBV10-3	TRBJ2-5
CASSQAAGQGETQYF	TGTGCCAGCAGCCAAGCGGCGGGACAGGGGGAGACCCAGTACTTC	.	TRBD1	TRBV4-2	TRBJ2-5
CASSYSANGDYEQYF	TGTGCCAGCAGTTACTCAGCGAACGGCGACTACGAGCAGTACTTC	.	.	TRBV6-6	TRBJ2-7
CASSVTGVNNEQFF	TGCGCCAGCAGCGTGACAGGGGTTAACAATGAGCAGTTCTTC	.	TRBD1	TRBV5-1	TRBJ2-1
CASSLFVAGGQETQYF	TGCGCCAGCAGCTTGTTCGTTGCGGGAGGCCAAGAGACCCAGTACTTC	.	TRBD2	TRBV5-1	TRBJ2-5
CASSAETPTYYGYTF	TGTGCCAGCAGCGCAGAGACACCGACCTATTATGGCTACACCTTC	.	.	TRBV9	TRBJ1-2
CASSLFGGVYPTDTQYF	TGTGCCAGCAGCTTATTTGGTGGGGTATATCCCACAGATACGCAGTATTTT	.	.	TRBV7-2	TRBJ2-3
CASSPEEGEPQPEAFF	TGTGCCAGCAGTCCAGAAGAGGGAGAACCCCAACCTGAAGCTTTCTTT	.	.	TRBV6-4	TRBJ1-1
CASSSRAKNTEAFF	TGTGCCAGCAGCTCCAGGGCGAAGAACACTGAAGCTTTCTTT	.	.	TRBV7-9	TRBJ1-1
CAWSVRVTQYF	TGTGCCTGGAGTGTAAGGGTTACGCAGTATTTT	.	.	TRBV30	TRBJ2-3
CASSASRGSTDTQYF	TGTGCCAGCAGTGCCTCCAGGGGAAGCACAGATACGCAGTATTTT	.	.	TRBV6-1	TRBJ2-3
CASSVQGRTEAFF	TGTGCCAGCAGCGTCCAGGGTCGTACTGAAGCTTTCTTT	few	.	TRBV9	TRBJ1-1
CASSQGQGTNVLTF	TGTGCCAGCAGCCAAGGACAGGGCACCAACGTCCTGACTTTC	.	TRBD1	TRBV11-3	TRBJ2-6
CASSLDRGRDTEAFF	TGTGCCAGCAGTTTAGACAGGGGGCGGGACACTGAAGCTTTCTTT	once	TRBD1	TRBV2	TRBJ1-1
CASSWDETANYGYTF	TGCGCCAGCAGCTGGGACGAAACGGCCAACTATGGCTACACCTTC	.	.	TRBV5-1	TRBJ1-2
CASSRRTSPSYEQYF	TGTGCCAGCAGCCGGAGGACTAGTCCTTCATACGAGCAGTACTTC	.	TRBD2	TRBV13	TRBJ2-7
CASSYGLAGGYEQYF	TGTGCCAGCAGTTACGGACTAGCGGGAGGTTACGAGCAGTACTTC	.	TRBD2	TRBV6-5	TRBJ2-7
CASSLFAGTSYNEQFF	TGTGCCAGCAGTTTATTCGCGGGAACTTCCTACAATGAGCAGTTCTTC	few	.	TRBV27	TRBJ2-1
CASSLGYSGRAETQYF	TGTGCCAGCAGCTTAGGCTATAGCGGGAGGGCAGAGACCCAGTACTTC	once	TRBD2	TRBV7-2	TRBJ2-5
CASSSRRAFIADTQYF	TGTGCCAGCAGTTCCCGAAGAGCATTTATCGCAGATACGCAGTATTTT	.	.	TRBV28	TRBJ2-3
CASSATLQKGYTF	TGTGCCAGCAGCGCGACGCTCCAAAAGGGCTACACCTTC	few	.	TRBV28	TRBJ1-2
CASSWGQKDNYGYTF	TGTGCCAGCAGCTGGGGACAGAAAGATAACTATGGCTACACCTTC	.	TRBD1	TRBV5-5	TRBJ1-2
CAWSSGPGNTIYF	TGTGCCTGGAGTTCTGGTCCTGGAAACACCATATATTTT	.	.	TRBV30	TRBJ1-3
CASSLIPGEKNTEAFF	TGCGCCAGCAGCTTGATTCCAGGGGAAAAGAACACTGAAGCTTTCTTT	.	.	TRBV5-1	TRBJ1-1
CASSEFPRAGIYGYTF	TGTGCCAGCAGTGAATTTCCGAGGGCCGGTATCTATGGCTACACCTTC	.	.	TRBV2	TRBJ1-2
CASGRGGHEQYF	TGTGCCAGCGGGAGAGGGGGCCACGAGCAGTACTTC	.	TRBD1	TRBV6-1	TRBJ2-7
CSVGGQAEQYF	TGCAGCGTCGGGGGACAGGCCGAGCAGTACTTC	.	TRBD1	TRBV29-1	TRBJ2-7
CASSLVGGQNNQPQHF	TGTGCCAGCAGCTTGGTAGGGGGACAGAACAATCAGCCCCAGCATTTT	.	TRBD1	TRBV5-6	TRBJ1-5
CAWSGNEKLFF	TGTGCCTGGAGTGGGAATGAAAAACTGTTTTTT	.	.	TRBV30	TRBJ1-4
CASSMDREVYF	TGTGCCAGCAGCATGGACAGGGAGGTGTACTTC	.	TRBD1	TRBV7-2	TRBJ2-4
CSGIGVYGYTF	TGCAGTGGAATAGGGGTGTATGGCTACACCTTC	.	.	TRBV20-1	TRBJ1-2
CASSSYTRLETQYF	TGCGCCAGCAGCTCATATACCCGGTTGGAGACCCAGTACTTC	.	.	TRBV5-1	TRBJ2-5
CASSSRDPLPTEAFF	TGTGCCAGCAGCTCCCGGGACCCCCTTCCCACTGAAGCTTTCTTT	.	.	TRBV7-2	TRBJ1-1
CATLRSYEQYF	TGTGCCACCCTAAGAAGCTACGAGCAGTACTTC	.	.	TRBV28	TRBJ2-7
CASSYSFRNTEAFF	TGTGCCAGCAGTTACTCTTTCAGGAACACTGAAGCTTTCTTT	.	.	TRBV6-5	TRBJ1-1
CASMAGRGRLNKQFF	TGTGCCAGCATGGCGGGGCGCGGGAGGTTGAATAAGCAGTTCTTC	.	TRBD2	TRBV2	TRBJ2-1
CASSKMPTGLETQYF	TGCGCCAGCAGCAAAATGCCGACAGGTTTAGAGACCCAGTACTTC	.	.	TRBV5-1	TRBJ2-5
CASSFLPVGLNEKLFF	TGTGCCAGCAGCTTTCTCCCCGTGGGCCTTAATGAAAAACTGTTTTTT	.	.	TRBV7-9	TRBJ1-4
CASSSGTDLQYF	TGTGCCAGCAGCTCGGGGACAGACCTGCAGTACTTC	.	TRBD1	TRBV7-6	TRBJ2-7
CASSTTGYSYNSPLHF	TGTGCCAGCAGTACTACAGGGTACTCCTATAATTCACCCCTCCACTTT	.	.	TRBV27	TRBJ1-6
CASSLRAANEKLFF	TGTGCCAGCAGCCTCAGGGCCGCTAATGAAAAACTGTTTTTT	.	.	TRBV7-9	TRBJ1-4
CASSTVAPPAYF	TGTGCCAGCAGCACCGTGGCTCCGCCTGCGTATTTT	.	.	TRBV28	TRBJ2-3
CASSPGLAGIGETQYF	TGTGCCAGCTCACCGGGACTAGCGGGAATTGGAGAGACCCAGTACTTC	.	TRBD2	TRBV18	TRBJ2-5
CALRGTGDEQFF	TGTGCCCTCCGAGGGACCGGGGATGAGCAGTTCTTC	.	.	TRBV28	TRBJ2-1